This T cell receptor (beta chain) was recorded in a study of blood T cells in healthy people across ages. Study-level findings and limits: Roughly linear age-related decline in beta diversity appeared, significant by age approximately 41. It was held that diversity estimates obtained from one million T cells represented underestimates.

Combining a sample-barcoded 5' primer with a J-beta primer mix, a second PCR ran for about 6 to 12 cycles. Each cDNA molecule received a tag from a template-switch adaptor that had 12 random nucleotides. Every sample returned 2.5 million or more CDR3-containing paired-end reads. Using its own MiXCR run on the 5' RACE reads, TCRdb lists one record per CDR3 protein. The repertoire holds 780,000 or so distinct CDR3 sequences, 56% seen once, with around 24% in the top ten. The CDR3 covers 14 residues. With 1 base removed from V and 10 bases from J, the gap between germline ends came to 17 bases. In germline, CDR1 is DFQATT, CDR2 SNEGSKA (reference sequence). The sample holds one count of this clonotype. Antigen: not known.

The specimen sequenced was blood. The sequence came from a man aged 40-50 years in good health. The chain is built from TRBV20-1 and TRBJ2-1, with D possibly being TRBD2 (6 bases). The DNA of the CDR3 is TGCAGTGCTAGAGCCCCGGACTACCGAGCCGAGCAGTTCTTC. Protein product: CSARAPDYRAEQFF.